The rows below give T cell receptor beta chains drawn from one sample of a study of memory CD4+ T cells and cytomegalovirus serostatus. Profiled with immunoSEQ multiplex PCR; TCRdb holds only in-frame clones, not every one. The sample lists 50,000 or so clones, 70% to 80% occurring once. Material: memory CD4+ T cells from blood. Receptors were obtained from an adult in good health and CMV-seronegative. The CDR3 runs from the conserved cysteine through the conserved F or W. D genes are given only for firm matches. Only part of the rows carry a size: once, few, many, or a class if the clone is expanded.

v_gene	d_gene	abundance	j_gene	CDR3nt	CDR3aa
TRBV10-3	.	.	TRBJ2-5	TGTGCCATCAGTGGAGGGGAAGAGACCCAGTACTTC	CAISGGEETQYF
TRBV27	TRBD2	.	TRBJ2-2	TGTGCCAGCAGAGCTTCGGGGGGCGGGGAGCTGTTTTTT	CASRASGGGELFF
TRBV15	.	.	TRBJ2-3	TGTGCCACCAGCACCTCCACGGGTACGCAGTATTTT	CATSTSTGTQYF
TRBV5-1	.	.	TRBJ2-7	TGCGCCAGCAGCGTGACAGGTCAAAGCTCCTACGAGCAGTACTTC	CASSVTGQSSYEQYF
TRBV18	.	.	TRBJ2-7	TGTGCCAGCTCACCGGAGCAAAGCGCCTACGAGCAGTACTTC	CASSPEQSAYEQYF
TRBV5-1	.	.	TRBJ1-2	TGCGCCAGCAGCCAAGGGGAGTATGGCTACACCTTC	CASSQGEYGYTF
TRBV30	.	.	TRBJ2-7	TGTGCCTGGGAGGGGCTCCACGAGCAGTACTTC	CAWEGLHEQYF
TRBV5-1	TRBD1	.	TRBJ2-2	TGCGCCAGCAGCTTGCAGACAGGGGGCACCACCGGGGAGCTGTTTTTT	CASSLQTGGTTGELFF
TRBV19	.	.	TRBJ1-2	TGTGCCAGTAGTATAGATGGGACGAACGGGTTGGGCTACACCTTC	CASSIDGTNGLGYTF
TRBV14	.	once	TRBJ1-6	TGTGCCAGCAGCCCCACGGTCGGTCTTTCACCCCTCCACTTT	CASSPTVGLSPLHF
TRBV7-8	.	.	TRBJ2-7	TGTGCCAGCAGAGTAGACAGGTCCGCAGCCTACGAGCAGTACTTC	CASRVDRSAAYEQYF
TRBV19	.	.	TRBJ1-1	TGTGCCAGTAGGGGGGGCAGGGCGAACACTGAAGCTTTCTTT	CASRGGRANTEAFF
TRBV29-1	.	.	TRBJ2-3	TGCAGCGTTGAAAGAGGGGTTGGATCGCAGTATTTT	CSVERGVGSQYF
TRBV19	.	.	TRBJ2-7	TGTGCCAGTAGTCAGCGGACTCGCGACGAGCAGTACTTC	CASSQRTRDEQYF
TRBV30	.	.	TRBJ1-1	TGTGCCTGGAGCCGGGGCGGGAACACTGAAGCTTTCTTT	CAWSRGGNTEAFF
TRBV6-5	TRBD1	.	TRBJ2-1	TGTGCCAGCAGACGGACAGGGGGCTACAATGAGCAGTTCTTC	CASRRTGGYNEQFF
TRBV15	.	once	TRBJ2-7	TGTGCCACCAGGGCAGGGTTTATCTCCGAGCAGTACTTC	CATRAGFISEQYF
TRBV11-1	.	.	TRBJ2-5	TGTGCCAGCAGCCGGGACGCTGTGGGGCAAGAGACCCAATACTTC	CASSRDAVGQETQYF
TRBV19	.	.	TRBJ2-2	TGTGCCAGTAGTCCGGGGAGGACGAACACCGGGGAGCTGTTTTTT	CASSPGRTNTGELFF
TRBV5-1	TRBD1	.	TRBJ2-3	TGCGCCAGCAGCCGCTCGTTTCCGGGACAGGGGCGGCTTGGCACAGATACGCAGTATTTT	CASSRSFPGQGRLGTDTQYF
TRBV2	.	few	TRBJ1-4	TGTGCCAGCAGTGAGTGGGAAAAACTGTTTTTT	CASSEWEKLFF
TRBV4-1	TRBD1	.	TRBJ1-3	TGCGCCAGCAGCCAGGCCCCCCCAGGGGGGTCCTCTGGAAACACCATATATTTT	CASSQAPPGGSSGNTIYF
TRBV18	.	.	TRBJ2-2	TGTGCCAGCTCACCAGGGACCTCGCGACCCGGGGAGCTGTTTTTT	CASSPGTSRPGELFF
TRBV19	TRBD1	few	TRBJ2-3	TGTGCCAGTAGCGACAGGGGACGCACAGATACGCAGTATTTT	CASSDRGRTDTQYF
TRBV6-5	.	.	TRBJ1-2	TGTGCCAGCAGTCCTTCGGGGGACCGCGGCTACACCTTC	CASSPSGDRGYTF
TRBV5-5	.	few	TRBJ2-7	TGTGCCAGCAGCTTCTTAGGACCCTACGAGCAGTACTTC	CASSFLGPYEQYF
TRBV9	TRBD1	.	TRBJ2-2	TGTGCCAGCGCGTCACCACAGGGGTTGGAGCTGTTTTTT	CASASPQGLELFF
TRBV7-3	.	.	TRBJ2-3	TGTGCCAGCAGCTTATCGGCAGACGGTACGCAGTATTTT	CASSLSADGTQYF
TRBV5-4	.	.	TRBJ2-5	TGTGCCAGTGCTATTACTGGGGCGAAGACCCAGTACTTC	CASAITGAKTQYF
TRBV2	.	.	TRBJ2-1	TGTGCCAGCACCGACCCAGGGACTGCTAATGAGCAGTTCTTC	CASTDPGTANEQFF
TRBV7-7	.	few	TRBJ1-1	TGTGCTAGCAGCTCCCTCTTTGGGACTGAAGCTTTCTTT	CASSSLFGTEAFF
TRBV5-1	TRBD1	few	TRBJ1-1	TGCGCCAGCAGCTTGGGCCCAGGGGACAGGGGGCCGAACACTGAAGCTTTCTTT	CASSLGPGDRGPNTEAFF
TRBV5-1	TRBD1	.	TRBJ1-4	TGCGCCAGCAGCGTGGGACAGGGGGCGACTAATGAAAAACTGTTTTTT	CASSVGQGATNEKLFF
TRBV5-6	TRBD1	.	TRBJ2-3	TGTGCCAGCAGCAAACTTGGACAGGGGGACACAGATACGCAGTATTTT	CASSKLGQGDTDTQYF
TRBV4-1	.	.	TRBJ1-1	TGCGCCAGCAGCCAACCCGGTGGGCCGGGGCGGGGAGGAATAGCTTTCTTT	CASSQPGGPGRGGIAFF
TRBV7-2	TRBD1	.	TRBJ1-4	TGTGCCAGCAGCTTAAGGGGGCCCTATGAAAAACTGTTTTTT	CASSLRGPYEKLFF
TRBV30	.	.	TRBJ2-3	TGTGCCTCTGGAGCCTGGGGGAATACGCAGTATTTT	CASGAWGNTQYF
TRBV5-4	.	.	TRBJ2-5	TGTGCCAGCAGCTTGGCGGCAGGCCACCAAGAGACCCAGTACTTC	CASSLAAGHQETQYF
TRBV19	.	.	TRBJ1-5	TGTGCCAGTAGTATAGATCTATTTGCCAATCAGCCCCAGCATTTT	CASSIDLFANQPQHF
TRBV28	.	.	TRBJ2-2	TGTGCCAGCAGTATGCCGCGCCGGGCCAGGGACACCGGGGAGCTGTTTTTT	CASSMPRRARDTGELFF
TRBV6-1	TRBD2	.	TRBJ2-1	TGTGCCAGCAGTGACCGTCGACTAGCGGGGGGCTATTCTTGGTTCTTC	CASSDRRLAGGYSWFF
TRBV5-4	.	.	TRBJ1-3	TGTGCCAGCAGCTTGGGGACCGTTGGAAACACCATATATTTT	CASSLGTVGNTIYF
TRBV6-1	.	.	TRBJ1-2	TGTGCCAGCAGTGCCGAGGACATACCGGGCGGCTACACCTTC	CASSAEDIPGGYTF
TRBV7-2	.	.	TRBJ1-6	TGTGCCAGCAGCTTAGAAGGCCTCTATAATTCACCCCTCCACTTT	CASSLEGLYNSPLHF
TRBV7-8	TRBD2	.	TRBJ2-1	TGTGCCAGCAGCTTGAGCGGCGGGAGGGCCACCTACAATGAGCAGTTCTTC	CASSLSGGRATYNEQFF
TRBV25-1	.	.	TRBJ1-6	TGTGCCAGCAGCACGGACCGAAATCTGAATTCACCCCTCCACTTT	CASSTDRNLNSPLHF
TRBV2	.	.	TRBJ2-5	TGTGCCAGCAGTCTCCCTCGGGATGGGGTGACCCAGTACTTC	CASSLPRDGVTQYF
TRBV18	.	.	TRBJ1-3	TGTGCCAGCTCACCACCGGGCAGCTCTGGAAACACCATATATTTT	CASSPPGSSGNTIYF
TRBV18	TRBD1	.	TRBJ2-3	TGTGCCAGCTCATCCATGACAGGGGGGAGCACAGATACGCAGTATTTT	CASSSMTGGSTDTQYF
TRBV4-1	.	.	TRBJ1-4	TGCGCCAGCAGCCAAGAACGGACCTTCAAACTGTTTTTT	CASSQERTFKLFF
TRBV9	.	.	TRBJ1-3	TGTGCCAGCAGCGTAGGACCAGGGGTAGGAAACACCATATATTTT	CASSVGPGVGNTIYF
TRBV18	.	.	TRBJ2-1	TGTGCCAGCTCCCGTGCGCGTACCTTCTCCTACAATGAGCAGTTCTTC	CASSRARTFSYNEQFF
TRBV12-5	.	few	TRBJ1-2	TGTGCTAGTGGTTCCAGTGTCGAGGTTGGCTACACCTTC	CASGSSVEVGYTF
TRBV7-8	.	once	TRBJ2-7	TGTGCCAGCAGCAACAGGGAATCTCACGAGCAGTACTTC	CASSNRESHEQYF
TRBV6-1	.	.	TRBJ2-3	TGTGCCAGCAGTCGAGACCTCTTTAGAGCAGATACGCAGTATTTT	CASSRDLFRADTQYF
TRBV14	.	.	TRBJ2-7	TGTGCCAGCAGTCAGGGCTACGAGCAGTACTTC	CASSQGYEQYF
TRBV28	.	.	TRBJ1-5	TGTGCCAGCGGAAGTAGCAATCAGCCCCAGCATTTT	CASGSSNQPQHF